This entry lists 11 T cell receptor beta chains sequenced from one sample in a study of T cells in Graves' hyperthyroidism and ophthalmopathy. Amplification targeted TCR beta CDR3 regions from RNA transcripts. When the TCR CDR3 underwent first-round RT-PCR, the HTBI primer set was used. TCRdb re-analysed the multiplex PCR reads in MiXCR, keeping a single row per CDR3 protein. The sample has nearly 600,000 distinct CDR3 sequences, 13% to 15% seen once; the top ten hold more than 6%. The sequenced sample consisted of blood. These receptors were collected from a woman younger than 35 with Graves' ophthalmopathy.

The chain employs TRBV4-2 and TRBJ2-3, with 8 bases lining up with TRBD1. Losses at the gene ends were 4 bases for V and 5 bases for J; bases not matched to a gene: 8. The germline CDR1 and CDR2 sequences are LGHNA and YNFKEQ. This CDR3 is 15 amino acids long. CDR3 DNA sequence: TGTGCCAGCAGCCTTGGACAGGGCCGGGGAGATACGCAGTATTTT. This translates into CASSLGQGRGDTQYF.

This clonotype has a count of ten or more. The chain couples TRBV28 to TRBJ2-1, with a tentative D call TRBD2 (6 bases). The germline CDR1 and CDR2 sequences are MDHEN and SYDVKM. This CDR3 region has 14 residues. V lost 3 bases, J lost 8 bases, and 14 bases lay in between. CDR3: CASSFVASVDEQFF. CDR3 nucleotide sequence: TGTGCCAGCAGTTTTGTGGCTAGCGTGGATGAGCAGTTCTTC.

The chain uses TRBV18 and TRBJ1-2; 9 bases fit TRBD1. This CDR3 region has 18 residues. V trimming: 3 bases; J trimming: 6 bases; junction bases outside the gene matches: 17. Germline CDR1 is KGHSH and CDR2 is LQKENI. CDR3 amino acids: CASSPSVRDREEDNGYTF. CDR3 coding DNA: TGTGCCAGCTCACCGTCCGTTCGGGACAGGGAGGAGGATAATGGCTACACCTTC.

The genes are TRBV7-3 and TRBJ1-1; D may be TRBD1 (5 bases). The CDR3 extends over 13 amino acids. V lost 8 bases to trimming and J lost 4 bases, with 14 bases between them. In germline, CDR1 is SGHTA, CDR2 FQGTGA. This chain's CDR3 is CASALVRGTEAFF. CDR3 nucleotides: TGTGCCAGCGCCCTCGTTAGGGGCACTGAAGCTTTCTTT.

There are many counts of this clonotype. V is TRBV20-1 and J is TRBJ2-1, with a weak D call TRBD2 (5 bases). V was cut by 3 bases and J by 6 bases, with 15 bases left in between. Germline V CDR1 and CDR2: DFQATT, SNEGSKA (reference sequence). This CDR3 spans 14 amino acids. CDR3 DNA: TGCAGTGCTAGCGGGTCGGGGTCGGGCAATGAGCAGTTCTTC. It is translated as CSASGSGSGNEQFF.

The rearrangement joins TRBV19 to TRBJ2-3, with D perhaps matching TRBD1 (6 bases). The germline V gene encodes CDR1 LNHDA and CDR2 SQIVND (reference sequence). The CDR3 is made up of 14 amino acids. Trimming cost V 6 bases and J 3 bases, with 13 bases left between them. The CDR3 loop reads CASRRTALTDTQYF. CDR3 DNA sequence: TGTGCCAGTAGAAGGACAGCACTAACAGATACGCAGTATTTT.

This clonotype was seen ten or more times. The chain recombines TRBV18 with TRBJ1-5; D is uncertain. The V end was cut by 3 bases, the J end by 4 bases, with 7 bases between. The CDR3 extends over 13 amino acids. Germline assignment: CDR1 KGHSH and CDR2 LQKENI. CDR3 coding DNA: TGTGCCAGCTCACCCCACCGAAATCAGCCCCAGCATTTT. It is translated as CASSPHRNQPQHF.

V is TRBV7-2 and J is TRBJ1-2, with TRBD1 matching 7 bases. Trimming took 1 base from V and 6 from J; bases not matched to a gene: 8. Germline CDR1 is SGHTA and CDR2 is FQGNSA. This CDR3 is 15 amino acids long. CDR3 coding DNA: TGTGCCAGCAGCTTAGGCCCGACAGGGCAAGATGGCTACACCTTC. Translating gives CASSLGPTGQDGYTF.

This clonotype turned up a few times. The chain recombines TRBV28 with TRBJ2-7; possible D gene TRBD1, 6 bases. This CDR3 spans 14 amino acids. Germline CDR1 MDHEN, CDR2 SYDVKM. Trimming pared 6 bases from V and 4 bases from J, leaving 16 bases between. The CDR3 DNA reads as TGTGCCAGCAGCCCCGGGACACCCGCTTACGAGCAGTACTTC. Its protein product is CASSPGTPAYEQYF.

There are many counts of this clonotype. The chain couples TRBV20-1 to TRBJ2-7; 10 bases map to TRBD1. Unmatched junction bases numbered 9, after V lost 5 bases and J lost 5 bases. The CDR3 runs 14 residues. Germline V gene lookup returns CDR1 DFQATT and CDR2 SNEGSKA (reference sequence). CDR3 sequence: CSAPHRDRGDEQYF. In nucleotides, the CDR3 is TGCAGTGCTCCCCACCGGGACAGGGGAGACGAGCAGTACTTC.

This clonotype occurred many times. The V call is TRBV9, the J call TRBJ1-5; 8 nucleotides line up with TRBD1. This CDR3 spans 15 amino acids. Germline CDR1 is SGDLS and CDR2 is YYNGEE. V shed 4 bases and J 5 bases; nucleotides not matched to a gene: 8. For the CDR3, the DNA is TGTGCCAGCAGCCAGACAGGGGTGGTAGATCAGCCCCAGCATTTT. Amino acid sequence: CASSQTGVVDQPQHF.